This T cell receptor (beta chain) was identified in a study of human T cells and chemical hapten exposure. About the study: Patch tests delivered 0.01% DPC to the upper back and were evaluated at 6 days. Variation in per-sample TCR yields came mainly from small pooled library volume differences.

Time point: pre-sensitization, week 0. Indicated treatment: therapeutic diphenylcyclopropenone sensitization with weekly scalp DPC. In this sample, this clonotype turned up a few times. The study's library attached unique molecular identifiers to single cDNA molecules. TCRdb independently ran MiXCR on the RACE reads; one entry per CDR3 protein. The data contain 300,000 to 450,000 distinct CDR3 sequences, around 5.5% of them seen just once; the ten biggest clones take up 2% to 3%. The sample in question was whole blood, obtained in connection with sensitization to the hapten diphenylcyclopropenone (DPC). The receptor's source is a woman in her 50s with alopecia areata. Some clones in this sample may be carry-over from other donors' samples.

For the CDR3, the DNA is TGTGCCAGCAGCCCTACTGACAGATCCTATGGCTACACCTTC. This codes for CASSPTDRSYGYTF. The V gene is TRBV28, the J gene TRBJ1-2; D is possibly TRBD1 (5 bases). The CDR3 contains 14 residues. Trimming took 6 bases from V and 4 from J, leaving 15 bases between them. Germline V gives CDR1 MDHEN, CDR2 SYDVKM.